The 24 T cell receptor beta chains below all came from one sample that was sequenced in a study of cytomegalovirus exposure and HLA in healthy donors. Some clones are missing from TCRdb's copy, which holds only in-frame ones; the method was immunoSEQ multiplex PCR. The sample includes 200,000 to 250,000 clones, roughly 88% of them seen just once. The sample was PBMCs. These receptor sequences come from a woman younger than 45 in good health and CMV-seropositive.

This clone came up once. V usage is TRBV30 and J usage is TRBJ2-2; TRBD2 matches 14 bases. The germline gives CDR1 GTSNPN, CDR2 SVGIG (reference sequence). The CDR3 is made up of 18 amino acids. V lost 1 base, J lost 6 bases, and 10 bases stayed unmatched. Here the CDR3 DNA reads TGTGCCTGGAGTGCCCCCGTCGGACTAGCGGGAGGCGCCGGGGAGCTGTTTTTT. Amino acid sequence: CAWSAPVGLAGGAGELFF.

This chain connects TRBV5-1 to TRBJ2-7; tentatively, D is TRBD1 (6 bases). This CDR3 is 14 amino acids long. The ends were cut back, 0 bases at V and 5 bases at J, with 12 bases in the middle. Germline CDR1 is SGHRS and CDR2 is YFSETQ. DNA for the CDR3: TGCGCCAGCAGCTTGGCAGGGGCCCAGAACGAGCAGTACTTC. This gives the protein CASSLAGAQNEQYF.

The chain couples TRBV10-2 to TRBJ2-7; tentatively, D is TRBD2 (7 bases). This CDR3 has 13 amino acids. The V end was cut by 5 bases, the J end by 2 bases, with 10 bases between. Germline V gene lookup returns CDR1 WSHSY and CDR2 SAAADI. CDR3 DNA: TGCGCCAGCAGTCCCGGGGGGCCCTACGAGCAGTACTTC. Amino acids: CASSPGGPYEQYF.

The chain recombines TRBV19 with TRBJ2-1; no clear D gene. Between the trimmed V and J ends, which lost 7 bases and 6 bases, there was a span of 16 bases. This CDR3 region has 14 residues. The germline V gene encodes CDR1 LNHDA and CDR2 SQIVND (reference sequence). For the CDR3, the DNA is TGTGCCAGTAAGGTAGCCGCTGATACCAATGAGCAGTTCTTC. This gives the protein CASKVAADTNEQFF.

This chain connects TRBV4-1 to TRBJ2-7, with TRBD1 identical over 9 bases. J lost 3 bases, V lost 0 bases, and 6 bases had no gene match. The CDR3 length is 16 residues. The V gene's germline CDR1 is MGHRA and CDR2 YSYEKL. CDR3 protein: CASSQEGQGKNYEQYF. Written as DNA, the CDR3 is TGCGCCAGCAGCCAAGAAGGACAGGGGAAGAACTACGAGCAGTACTTC.

The chain links TRBV19 to TRBJ1-1; D uncertain. The V end lost 9 bases, the J end lost 1 base, and 6 bases lay between the germline ends. Germline V gives CDR1 LNHDA, CDR2 SQIVND (reference sequence). This CDR3 region has 11 residues. This chain's CDR3 is CASTENTEAFF. Written as DNA, the CDR3 is TGTGCCAGCACAGAGAACACTGAAGCTTTCTTT.

This clone was picked up one time. This chain links TRBV9 with TRBJ2-3; TRBD2 matches 9 bases. There are 16 residues in the CDR3. V shed 4 bases and J 8 bases; nucleotides not matched to a gene: 14. Germline CDR1 SGDLS, CDR2 YYNGEE. The CDR3 here is CASSPGGGTSKVTQYF. The CDR3 coding sequence is TGTGCCAGCAGCCCAGGAGGGGGGACTAGCAAAGTTACGCAGTATTTT.

V gene TRBV9 combines with J gene TRBJ1-1; 8 nucleotides align to TRBD1. Unmatched junction bases numbered 6, after V lost 0 bases and J lost 11 bases. Germline-derived CDR1 and CDR2 are SGDLS and YYNGEE. The CDR3 runs 13 residues. The DNA for the CDR3 is TGTGCCAGCAGCGTAGGACAGGGACAGGAGGCTTTCTTT. This translates into CASSVGQGQEAFF.

This chain links TRBV5-1 with TRBJ1-1, with TRBD1 matching over 7 bases. V was clipped by 4 bases and J by 5 bases; unmatched bases: 8. The CDR3 spans 14 residues. Per germline, CDR1 SGHRS and CDR2 YFSETQ. The CDR3 sequence: CASSLGTAGTEAFF. The CDR3 DNA sequence: TGCGCCAGCAGCCTAGGGACAGCCGGGACTGAAGCTTTCTTT.

The V and J genes are TRBV30 and TRBJ2-6, with D perhaps given as TRBD1 or TRBD2 (6 bases each). V gave up 2 bases and J gave up 3 bases, with 17 bases separating them. Germline lookup yields CDR1 GTSNPN and CDR2 SVGIG (reference sequence). CDR3 size: 17 residues. Here the CDR3 DNA reads TGTGCCTGGAGTAGTTTGGGGGGCTTCGGTGGGGCCAACGTCCTGACTTTC. Translating it yields CAWSSLGGFGGANVLTF.

The chain joins TRBV7-3 to TRBJ2-2; D may correspond to TRBD1 or TRBD2 (6 bases each). Germline V gene lookup returns CDR1 SGHTA and CDR2 FQGTGA. The length of the CDR3 is 11 residues. V was trimmed by 8 bases and J by 7 bases, leaving 8 bases between them. The CDR3 loop reads CASGGGGELFF. Written as DNA, the CDR3 is TGTGCCAGCGGAGGGGGCGGGGAGCTGTTTTTT.

The J gene is TRBJ1-1, the V gene TRBV11-2; D unresolved. V lost 0 bases and J 11 bases, leaving 16 bases between the germline ends. The CDR3 covers 14 residues. Germline V gene data show CDR1 as SGHAT and CDR2 as FQNNGV. The CDR3 region is CASSLERIGLGAFF. The CDR3 bases are TGTGCCAGCAGCTTAGAAAGGATAGGTCTGGGGGCTTTCTTT.

This clone turned up a few times. The V gene is TRBV6-5, the J gene TRBJ1-3; D is unclear. The CDR3 runs to 15 residues. Germline lookup yields CDR1 MNHEY and CDR2 SVGAGI. Trimming stripped 6 bases from V and 5 bases from J, with 17 bases between. The CDR3 coding sequence is TGTGCCAGCAGCCTCAGTGGGGAAAAGCGAAACACCATATATTTT. The encoded protein is CASSLSGEKRNTIYF.

The V gene is TRBV30, the J gene TRBJ2-5; no reliable D call. CDR3 length equals 13 residues. Germline V gives CDR1 GTSNPN, CDR2 SVGIG (reference sequence). The V and J ends lost 1 base and 3 bases respectively, with 9 bases between them. The CDR3 nucleotides read TGTGCCTGGAGTGCGGTCTGGGAAGAGACCCAGTACTTC. It specifies CAWSAVWEETQYF.

The chain recombines TRBV9 with TRBJ1-1; D is perhaps TRBD1 (6 bases). Trimming removed 0 bases from V and 4 bases from J, with 19 bases in between. CDR1 is SGDLS and CDR2 is YYNGEE in the germline V gene. This CDR3 comprises 17 residues. The CDR3 here is CASSVDAGQGRSTEAFF. The CDR3 bases are TGTGCCAGCAGCGTAGACGCCGGGCAGGGGAGAAGCACTGAAGCTTTCTTT. The complete variable domain, with remaining parts taken from reference TRBV9 and TRBJ1-1, reads DSGVTQTPKHLITATGQRVTLRCSPRSGDLSVYWYQQSLDQGLQFLIQYYNGEERAKGNILERFSAQQFPDLHSELNLSSLELGDSALYFCASSVDAGQGRSTEAFFGQGTRLTVV.

This chain links TRBV30 with TRBJ2-7; no firm D call. The CDR3 totals 12 residues. Germline values: CDR1 GTSNPN, CDR2 SVGIG (reference sequence). V dropped 2 bases and J dropped 2 bases, with 7 bases sitting between them. The DNA of the CDR3 is TGTGCCTGGAGTCGGTACGCCTACGAGCAGTACTTC. This gives the protein CAWSRYAYEQYF. Combining the CDR3 with reference TRBV30 and TRBJ2-7 gives the whole variable domain SQTIHQWPATLVQPVGSPLSLECTVEGTSNPNLYWYRQAAGRGLQLLFYSVGIGQISSEVPQNLSASRPQDRQFILSSKKLLLSDSGFYLCAWSRYAYEQYFGPGTRLTVT.

The chain links TRBV27 to TRBJ2-1, with D unresolved. The CDR3 totals 13 residues. Trimming cost V 0 bases and J 6 bases, with 6 bases left between them. CDR1 is MNHEY and CDR2 is SMNVEV in the germline V gene (reference sequence). The CDR3 DNA follows: TGTGCCAGCAGTTTATCGGGTCTCAATGAGCAGTTCTTC. Its protein product is CASSLSGLNEQFF.

The chain is built from TRBV7-9 and TRBJ1-3; D possibly corresponds to TRBD1 (5 bases). V lost 1 base and J 2 bases, leaving 18 bases between the germline ends. Germline assignment: CDR1 SEHNR and CDR2 FQNEAQ (reference sequence). The CDR3 extends over 18 amino acids. This chain's CDR3 is CASSLVPLRGNPGNTIYF. In nucleotides, the CDR3 is TGTGCCAGCAGCTTAGTTCCCCTGCGGGGGAACCCTGGAAACACCATATATTTT.

The chain recombines TRBV7-9 with TRBJ1-1, with 10 nucleotides matching TRBD1. Germline V gene sequence: CDR1 SEHNR, CDR2 FQNEAQ (reference sequence). The CDR3 loop spans 15 amino acids. The V gene end was trimmed by 4 bases and the J gene end by 6 bases; junction bases not matched to a gene: 8. The DNA for the CDR3 is TGTGCCAGCAGCTGGACAGGGGGGCCCGGGGCTGAAGCTTTCTTT. Its protein product is CASSWTGGPGAEAFF.

V and J are TRBV7-6 and TRBJ1-2, with 8 bases matching TRBD1. Germline V lookup: CDR1 SGHVS, CDR2 FNYEAQ. This CDR3 has 12 amino acids. V shed 4 bases, J shed 8 bases, and the junction held 3 bases outside the gene matches. The CDR3 loop reads CASSYRGGGYTF. The CDR3 DNA follows: TGTGCCAGCAGCTACAGGGGGGGAGGCTACACCTTC.

This chain joins TRBV2 and TRBJ2-7; no clear D. The length of the CDR3 is 15 residues. Germline CDR1 SNHLY, CDR2 FYNNEI. Trimming stripped 6 bases from V and 2 bases from J, with 17 bases between. The CDR3 coding sequence is TGTGCCAGCAGAAACAGCTACCAGACCCCCTACGAGCAGTACTTC. Protein sequence: CASRNSYQTPYEQYF.

The chain employs TRBV7-9 and TRBJ1-1, with a tentative D call TRBD1 (5 bases). This CDR3 spans 12 amino acids. Germline values: CDR1 SEHNR, CDR2 FQNEAQ (reference sequence). The V and J ends lost 8 bases and 6 bases respectively, with 13 bases between them. The CDR3 DNA is TGTGCCAGCGGATTATCGGGGGCTGAAGCTTTCTTT. Amino acid sequence: CASGLSGAEAFF.

The rearrangement joins TRBV28 to TRBJ2-2, with TRBD1 matching over 10 bases. V shed 5 bases, J shed 4 bases, and the junction held 4 bases outside the gene matches. The V gene's germline CDR1 is MDHEN and CDR2 SYDVKM. The CDR3 totals 15 residues. The CDR3 protein is CASSGTGVITGELFF. The CDR3 coding sequence is TGTGCCAGCAGTGGGACAGGGGTAATCACCGGGGAGCTGTTTTTT. Full variable domain (missing parts from reference TRBV28 and TRBJ2-2): DVKVTQSSRYLVKRTGEKVFLECVQDMDHENMFWYRQDPGLGLRLIYFSYDVKMKEKGDIPEGYSVSREKKERFSLILESASTNQTSMYLCASSGTGVITGELFFGEGSRLTVL.

In DNA, the CDR3 is TGTGCCAGCCGATCTACACAGGGGGCGTATGGCTACACCTTC. Amino acids: CASRSTQGAYGYTF. The gene calls are TRBV18 and TRBJ1-2, with 9 nucleotides matching TRBD1. J lost 5 bases, V lost 8 bases, and 9 bases had no gene match. The CDR3 runs to 14 residues. Germline V lookup: CDR1 KGHSH, CDR2 LQKENI.